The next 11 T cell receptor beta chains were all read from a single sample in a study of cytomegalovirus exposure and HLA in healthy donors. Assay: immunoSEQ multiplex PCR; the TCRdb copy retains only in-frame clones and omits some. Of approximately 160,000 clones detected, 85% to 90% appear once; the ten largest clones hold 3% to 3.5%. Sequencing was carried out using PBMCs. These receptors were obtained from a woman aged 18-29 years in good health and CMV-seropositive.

Here the CDR3 reads CASSLQTISYEQYF. Written as DNA, the CDR3 is TGTGCCAGCAGCTTACAGACTATCTCCTACGAGCAGTACTTC. The chain links TRBV7-2 to TRBJ2-7, with D possibly TRBD2 on 5 matching bases. The CDR3 has 14 amino acids. V lost 2 bases and J lost 0, with 8 bases in between. Germline loops: CDR1 SGHTA, CDR2 FQGNSA.

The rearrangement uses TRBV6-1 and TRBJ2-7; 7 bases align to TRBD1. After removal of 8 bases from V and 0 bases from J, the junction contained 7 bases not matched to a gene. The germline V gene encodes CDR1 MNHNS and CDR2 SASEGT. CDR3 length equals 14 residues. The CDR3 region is CASDRDSVSYEQYF. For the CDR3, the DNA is TGTGCCAGCGATCGGGACAGCGTCTCCTACGAGCAGTACTTC.

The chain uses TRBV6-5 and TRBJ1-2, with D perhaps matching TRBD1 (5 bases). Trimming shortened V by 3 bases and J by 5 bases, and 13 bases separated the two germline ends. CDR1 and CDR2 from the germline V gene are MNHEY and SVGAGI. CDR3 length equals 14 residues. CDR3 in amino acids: CASSYRGGDYGYTF. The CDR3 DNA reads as TGTGCCAGCAGTTATCGAGGAGGGGATTATGGCTACACCTTC.

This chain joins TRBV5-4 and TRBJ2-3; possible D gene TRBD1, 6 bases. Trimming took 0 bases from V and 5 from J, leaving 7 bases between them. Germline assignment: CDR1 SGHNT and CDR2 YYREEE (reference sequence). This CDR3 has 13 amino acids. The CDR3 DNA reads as TGTGCCAGCAGCTTGGAAGGGGGAGATACGCAGTATTTT. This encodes CASSLEGGDTQYF.

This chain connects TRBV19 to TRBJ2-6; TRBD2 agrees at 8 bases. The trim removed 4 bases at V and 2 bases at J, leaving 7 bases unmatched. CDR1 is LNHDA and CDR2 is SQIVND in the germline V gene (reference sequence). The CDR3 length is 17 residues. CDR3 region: CASSSNSGIAGANVLTF. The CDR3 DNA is TGTGCCAGTAGTAGCAATAGCGGGATCGCTGGGGCCAACGTCCTGACTTTC.

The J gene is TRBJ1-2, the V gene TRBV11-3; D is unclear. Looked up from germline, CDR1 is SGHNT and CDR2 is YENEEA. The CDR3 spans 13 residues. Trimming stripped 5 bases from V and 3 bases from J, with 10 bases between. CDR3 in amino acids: CASSNGVYYGYTF. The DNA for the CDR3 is TGTGCCAGCAGCAACGGAGTTTACTATGGCTACACCTTC.

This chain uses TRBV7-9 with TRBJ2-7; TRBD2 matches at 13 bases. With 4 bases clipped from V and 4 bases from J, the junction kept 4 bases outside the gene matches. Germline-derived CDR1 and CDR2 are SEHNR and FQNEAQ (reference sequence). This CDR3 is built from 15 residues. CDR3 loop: CASSSQGLAGYEQYF. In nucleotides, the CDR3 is TGTGCCAGCAGCTCTCAGGGACTAGCGGGGTACGAGCAGTACTTC. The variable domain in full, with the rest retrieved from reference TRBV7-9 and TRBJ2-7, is DTGVSQNPRHKITKRGQNVTFRCDPISEHNRLYWYRQTLGQGPEFLTYFQNEAQLEKSRLLSDRFSAERPKGSFSTLEIQRTEQGDSAMYLCASSSQGLAGYEQYFGPGTRLTVT.

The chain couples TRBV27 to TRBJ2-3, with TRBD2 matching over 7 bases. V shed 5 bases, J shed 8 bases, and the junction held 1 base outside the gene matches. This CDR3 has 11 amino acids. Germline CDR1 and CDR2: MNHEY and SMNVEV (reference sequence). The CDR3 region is CASSGRATQYF. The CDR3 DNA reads TGTGCCAGCAGTGGGAGGGCTACGCAGTATTTT.

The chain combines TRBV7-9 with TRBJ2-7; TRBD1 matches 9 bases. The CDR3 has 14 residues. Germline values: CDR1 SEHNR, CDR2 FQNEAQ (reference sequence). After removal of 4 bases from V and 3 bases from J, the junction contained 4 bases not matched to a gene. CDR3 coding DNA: TGTGCCAGCAGCTCAGGGACAGGGTTCTACGAGCAGTACTTC. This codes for CASSSGTGFYEQYF.

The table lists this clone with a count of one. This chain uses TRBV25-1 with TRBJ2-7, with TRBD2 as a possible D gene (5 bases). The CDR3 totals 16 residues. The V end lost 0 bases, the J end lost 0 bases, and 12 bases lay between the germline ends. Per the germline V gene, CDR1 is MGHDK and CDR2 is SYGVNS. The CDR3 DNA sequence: TGTGCCAGCAGTGAATATCGTAGTGGGAGCTCCTACGAGCAGTACTTC. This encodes CASSEYRSGSSYEQYF.

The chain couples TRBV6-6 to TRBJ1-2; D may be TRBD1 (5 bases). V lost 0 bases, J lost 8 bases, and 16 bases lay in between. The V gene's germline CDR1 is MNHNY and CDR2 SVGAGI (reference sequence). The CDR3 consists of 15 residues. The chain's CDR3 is CASSYSGGGLEGYTF. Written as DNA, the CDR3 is TGTGCCAGCAGTTACTCGGGGGGAGGTTTGGAAGGCTACACCTTC.